The rows below give T cell receptor beta chains drawn from one sample of a study of OX40 agonist ivuxolimab in advanced cancers. Sequenced by immunoSEQ multiplex PCR; TCRdb stores in-frame clones only, minus some. The sample includes 30,000 or so clones, roughly 90% of them seen just once. Sequencing used CD4+ or CD8+ T cells sorted from blood, obtained in a trial of the OX40 agonist ivuxolimab. The receptors come from an adult with an advanced solid tumor such as melanoma, head and neck, liver or kidney cancer. Each CDR3 is given with its conserved first and last residue. Each record gives: V gene, J gene, D gene, clone size, CDR3 protein, CDR3 DNA. The D gene is left open where the match is weak. Part of the rows lack a size; the others show once, few, many or a class for expanded clones.

V gene: TRBV11-2
J gene: TRBJ2-1
D gene: NA
clone size: NA
CDR3 protein: CASSFPGPNEQFF
CDR3 DNA: TGTGCCAGCAGCTTTCCAGGCCCTAATGAGCAGTTCTTC

V gene: TRBV27
J gene: TRBJ1-4
D gene: NA
clone size: NA
CDR3 protein: CASSQGVRANEKLFF
CDR3 DNA: TGTGCCAGCAGCCAGGGTGTTAGAGCTAATGAAAAACTGTTTTTT

V gene: TRBV7-9
J gene: TRBJ1-5
D gene: NA
clone size: NA
CDR3 protein: CASSSTGPSNQPQHF
CDR3 DNA: TGTGCCAGCAGCTCGACAGGACCTAGCAATCAGCCCCAGCATTTT

V gene: TRBV5-1
J gene: TRBJ2-7
D gene: TRBD2
clone size: NA
CDR3 protein: CASSPYSGDSYEQYF
CDR3 DNA: TGCGCCAGCAGCCCCTATAGCGGGGACTCCTACGAGCAGTACTTC

V gene: TRBV7-9
J gene: TRBJ2-1
D gene: TRBD2
clone size: NA
CDR3 protein: CASSQGRGGLNEQFF
CDR3 DNA: TGTGCCAGCAGCCAGGGGCGGGGGGGCCTCAATGAGCAGTTCTTC

V gene: TRBV27
J gene: TRBJ2-7
D gene: NA
clone size: NA
CDR3 protein: CASSLSDGGYEQYF
CDR3 DNA: TGTGCCAGCAGTTTATCGGACGGCGGCTACGAGCAGTACTTC

V gene: TRBV6-5
J gene: TRBJ2-2
D gene: NA
clone size: few
CDR3 protein: CASSRDLAGELFF
CDR3 DNA: TGTGCCAGCAGTCGGGACTTGGCCGGGGAGCTGTTTTTT

V gene: TRBV6-5
J gene: TRBJ1-1
D gene: NA
clone size: NA
CDR3 protein: CASSYLSGAEAFF
CDR3 DNA: TGTGCCAGCAGTTACCTTTCTGGGGCTGAAGCTTTCTTT

V gene: TRBV11-2
J gene: TRBJ1-1
D gene: NA
clone size: NA
CDR3 protein: CASSLDAPEYTEAFF
CDR3 DNA: TGTGCCAGCAGCTTAGATGCCCCGGAGTACACTGAAGCTTTCTTT

V gene: TRBV6-5
J gene: TRBJ2-2
D gene: NA
clone size: NA
CDR3 protein: CASSPRTRGTGELFF
CDR3 DNA: TGTGCCAGCAGCCCAAGGACGCGAGGCACCGGGGAGCTGTTTTTT

V gene: TRBV2
J gene: TRBJ1-5
D gene: NA
clone size: NA
CDR3 protein: CASRVTGLGNQPQHF
CDR3 DNA: TGTGCCAGCAGGGTCACCGGGCTGGGGAATCAGCCCCAGCATTTT

V gene: TRBV27
J gene: TRBJ1-5
D gene: TRBD1
clone size: NA
CDR3 protein: CASSLPRTGWSQPQHF
CDR3 DNA: TGTGCCAGCAGTTTACCTAGGACAGGGTGGTCTCAGCCCCAGCATTTT

V gene: TRBV14
J gene: TRBJ1-6
D gene: NA
clone size: NA
CDR3 protein: CASSRIRNSPLHF
CDR3 DNA: TGTGCCAGCAGCCGGATAAGAAATTCACCCCTCCACTTT

V gene: TRBV2
J gene: TRBJ1-1
D gene: NA
clone size: NA
CDR3 protein: CASSEAAYGSGVLNTEAFF
CDR3 DNA: TGTGCCAGCAGTGAAGCCGCCTACGGGAGCGGAGTCCTGAACACTGAAGCTTTCTTT

V gene: TRBV14
J gene: TRBJ2-3
D gene: NA
clone size: NA
CDR3 protein: CASSQDAASRSDTQYF
CDR3 DNA: TGTGCCAGCAGCCAAGATGCCGCATCACGGTCAGATACGCAGTATTTT

V gene: TRBV11-2
J gene: TRBJ1-2
D gene: NA
clone size: NA
CDR3 protein: CASSLGAGPGYTF
CDR3 DNA: TGTGCCAGCAGCTTAGGTGCAGGTCCGGGCTACACCTTC

V gene: TRBV11-2
J gene: TRBJ2-3
D gene: NA
clone size: once
CDR3 protein: CASSQLGDTQYF
CDR3 DNA: TGTGCCAGCAGCCAGCTCGGAGATACGCAGTATTTT

V gene: TRBV27
J gene: TRBJ2-2
D gene: TRBD1
clone size: NA
CDR3 protein: CASSLVQGITGELFF
CDR3 DNA: TGTGCCAGCAGTTTAGTACAGGGGATCACCGGGGAGCTGTTTTTT

V gene: TRBV7-9
J gene: TRBJ2-7
D gene: TRBD1
clone size: NA
CDR3 protein: CASSLGGTGGYEQYF
CDR3 DNA: TGTGCCAGCAGCTTAGGAGGGACAGGGGGATACGAGCAGTACTTC

V gene: TRBV4-1
J gene: TRBJ1-2
D gene: TRBD1
clone size: NA
CDR3 protein: CASSQGQGIGGYTF
CDR3 DNA: TGCGCCAGCAGCCAAGGACAGGGGATAGGTGGCTACACCTTC

V gene: TRBV13
J gene: TRBJ2-3
D gene: NA
clone size: NA
CDR3 protein: CASSTTGGYTDTQYF
CDR3 DNA: TGTGCCAGCAGCACGACCGGGGGATACACAGATACGCAGTATTTT

V gene: TRBV27
J gene: TRBJ1-5
D gene: NA
clone size: NA
CDR3 protein: CASSPGGGDQPQHF
CDR3 DNA: TGTGCCAGCAGTCCCGGGGGGGGAGATCAGCCCCAGCATTTT

V gene: TRBV10-3
J gene: TRBJ1-1
D gene: TRBD1
clone size: NA
CDR3 protein: CAITRTGGDTEAFF
CDR3 DNA: TGTGCCATCACCAGGACAGGGGGGGACACTGAAGCTTTCTTT

V gene: TRBV28
J gene: TRBJ2-7
D gene: NA
clone size: NA
CDR3 protein: CASSSNPVGPYEQYF
CDR3 DNA: TGTGCCAGCAGTTCCAACCCGGTAGGGCCCTACGAGCAGTACTTC

V gene: TRBV27
J gene: TRBJ2-7
D gene: TRBD1
clone size: NA
CDR3 protein: CASRRTGGSYEQYF
CDR3 DNA: TGTGCCAGCAGGCGGACAGGGGGCTCCTACGAGCAGTACTTC

V gene: TRBV29-1
J gene: TRBJ2-7
D gene: NA
clone size: once
CDR3 protein: CSALNRVEGHEQYF
CDR3 DNA: TGCAGCGCCTTAAACAGGGTTGAGGGGCACGAGCAGTACTTC

V gene: TRBV27
J gene: TRBJ1-2
D gene: NA
clone size: NA
CDR3 protein: CASSLGGDGYTF
CDR3 DNA: TGTGCCAGCAGTCTAGGGGGGGATGGCTACACCTTC

V gene: TRBV5-1
J gene: TRBJ2-7
D gene: NA
clone size: NA
CDR3 protein: CASSLWSGTGYEQYF
CDR3 DNA: TGCGCCAGCAGCTTGTGGAGCGGTACGGGGTACGAGCAGTACTTC

V gene: TRBV6-5
J gene: TRBJ2-7
D gene: TRBD2
clone size: NA
CDR3 protein: CASSYFAGDGYEQYF
CDR3 DNA: TGTGCCAGCAGTTACTTTGCGGGAGACGGCTACGAGCAGTACTTC

V gene: TRBV11-2
J gene: TRBJ2-1
D gene: TRBD2
clone size: NA
CDR3 protein: CASSSVAGGYNEQFF
CDR3 DNA: TGTGCCAGCAGCTCCGTAGCGGGGGGTTACAATGAGCAGTTCTTC

V gene: TRBV5-1
J gene: TRBJ2-7
D gene: NA
clone size: NA
CDR3 protein: CASSLAGNEQYF
CDR3 DNA: TGCGCCAGCAGCTTGGCAGGGAACGAGCAGTACTTC

V gene: TRBV28
J gene: TRBJ2-7
D gene: NA
clone size: NA
CDR3 protein: CASSLPRQGLSYEQYF
CDR3 DNA: TGTGCCAGCAGTTTACCTCGCCAGGGTCTCTCCTACGAGCAGTACTTC

V gene: TRBV5-1
J gene: TRBJ2-7
D gene: TRBD2
clone size: NA
CDR3 protein: CASSLRASGYEQYF
CDR3 DNA: TGCGCCAGCAGCTTACGGGCTAGCGGCTACGAGCAGTACTTC

V gene: TRBV6-5
J gene: TRBJ2-4
D gene: NA
clone size: NA
CDR3 protein: CASSSGPAEFQYF
CDR3 DNA: TGTGCCAGCAGCAGCGGGCCCGCAGAGTTTCAGTACTTC

V gene: TRBV6-5
J gene: TRBJ1-5
D gene: NA
clone size: NA
CDR3 protein: CASSYVAGEVSQHF
CDR3 DNA: TGTGCCAGCAGTTACGTGGCGGGAGAGGTGAGCCAGCATTTT

V gene: TRBV5-1
J gene: TRBJ2-7
D gene: TRBD1
clone size: NA
CDR3 protein: CASSLGTGGPYEQYF
CDR3 DNA: TGCGCCAGCAGCTTGGGGACAGGGGGGCCCTACGAGCAGTACTTC

V gene: TRBV4-1
J gene: TRBJ2-5
D gene: NA
clone size: NA
CDR3 protein: CASSEGTFQETQYF
CDR3 DNA: TGCGCCAGCAGCGAAGGGACTTTCCAAGAGACCCAGTACTTC

V gene: TRBV9
J gene: TRBJ1-1
D gene: TRBD1
clone size: NA
CDR3 protein: CASSTGQGWGTEAFF
CDR3 DNA: TGTGCCAGCAGCACCGGACAGGGTTGGGGCACTGAAGCTTTCTTT

V gene: TRBV5-6
J gene: TRBJ1-6
D gene: NA
clone size: NA
CDR3 protein: CASSLALGVEDSPLHF
CDR3 DNA: TGTGCCAGCAGCTTGGCGTTGGGGGTGGAGGATTCACCCCTCCACTTT

V gene: TRBV6-5
J gene: TRBJ1-5
D gene: NA
clone size: NA
CDR3 protein: CASSYSGQPQHF
CDR3 DNA: TGTGCCAGCAGTTACTCGGGGCAGCCCCAGCATTTT

V gene: TRBV19
J gene: TRBJ2-2
D gene: NA
clone size: NA
CDR3 protein: CATLPAGFTGELFF
CDR3 DNA: TGTGCCACCCTCCCTGCGGGGTTCACCGGGGAGCTGTTTTTT

V gene: TRBV9
J gene: TRBJ2-7
D gene: NA
clone size: NA
CDR3 protein: CASSGDNPFSYEQYF
CDR3 DNA: TGTGCCAGCAGCGGGGACAACCCCTTTTCCTACGAGCAGTACTTC

V gene: TRBV28
J gene: TRBJ2-1
D gene: TRBD2
clone size: NA
CDR3 protein: CASSLSSGRVGNEQFF
CDR3 DNA: TGTGCCAGCAGTCTGAGTAGCGGGAGAGTCGGCAATGAGCAGTTCTTC

V gene: TRBV4-3
J gene: TRBJ2-7
D gene: NA
clone size: NA
CDR3 protein: CASSQDGFRDEQYF
CDR3 DNA: TGCGCCAGCAGCCAAGATGGGTTTCGGGACGAGCAGTACTTC

V gene: TRBV7-6
J gene: TRBJ1-6
D gene: NA
clone size: NA
CDR3 protein: CASSLDFSDDSPLHF
CDR3 DNA: TGTGCCAGCAGCTTGGACTTTTCGGATGATTCACCCCTCCACTTT

V gene: TRBV19
J gene: TRBJ2-3
D gene: TRBD2
clone size: NA
CDR3 protein: CASSGQGGTGTQYF
CDR3 DNA: TGTGCCAGTAGTGGTCAGGGAGGGACGGGTACGCAGTATTTT

V gene: TRBV11-2
J gene: TRBJ2-1
D gene: NA
clone size: NA
CDR3 protein: CASSLAAGNEQFF
CDR3 DNA: TGTGCCAGCAGCTTAGCGGCAGGCAATGAGCAGTTCTTC

V gene: TRBV11-3
J gene: TRBJ1-4
D gene: NA
clone size: NA
CDR3 protein: CASSPDPTNEKLFF
CDR3 DNA: TGTGCCAGCAGCCCTGATCCAACTAATGAAAAACTGTTTTTT

V gene: TRBV2
J gene: TRBJ1-2
D gene: NA
clone size: NA
CDR3 protein: CASSDRAVAFF
CDR3 DNA: TGTGCCAGCAGTGACAGGGCGGTTGCCTTCTTC

V gene: TRBV5-6
J gene: TRBJ1-5
D gene: TRBD1
clone size: NA
CDR3 protein: CASSRRDSFSNQPQHF
CDR3 DNA: TGTGCCAGCAGCCGGAGGGACAGCTTTAGCAATCAGCCCCAGCATTTT

V gene: TRBV28
J gene: TRBJ1-2
D gene: NA
clone size: NA
CDR3 protein: CASSSYTEGGNGYTF
CDR3 DNA: TGTGCCAGCAGTTCGTATACTGAGGGAGGAAATGGCTACACCTTC

V gene: TRBV29-1
J gene: TRBJ1-1
D gene: NA
clone size: NA
CDR3 protein: CSVEGRGDMNTEAFF
CDR3 DNA: TGCAGCGTTGAAGGGCGCGGGGATATGAACACTGAAGCTTTCTTT

V gene: TRBV7-8
J gene: TRBJ2-7
D gene: TRBD2
clone size: NA
CDR3 protein: CASSPGAGAPYEQYF
CDR3 DNA: TGTGCCAGCAGCCCGGGAGCGGGAGCCCCCTACGAGCAGTACTTC

V gene: TRBV30
J gene: TRBJ2-1
D gene: TRBD2
clone size: NA
CDR3 protein: CAWSVSALAGGQQEGGEQFF
CDR3 DNA: TGTGCCTGGAGTGTAAGCGCCCTAGCGGGAGGGCAGCAGGAGGGGGGTGAGCAGTTCTTC

V gene: TRBV30
J gene: TRBJ2-7
D gene: TRBD1
clone size: NA
CDR3 protein: CAWREQGMGEQYF
CDR3 DNA: TGTGCCTGGAGAGAACAGGGGATGGGCGAGCAGTACTTC

V gene: TRBV2
J gene: TRBJ2-1
D gene: NA
clone size: NA
CDR3 protein: CASSEWQDLYNEQFF
CDR3 DNA: TGTGCCAGCAGTGAGTGGCAGGACCTTTACAATGAGCAGTTCTTC